Presented here are 29 T cell receptor beta chains from one specimen sequenced in a study of cytomegalovirus exposure and HLA in healthy donors (TCRdb year 2017). The library was built by means of the immunoSEQ multiplex PCR assay. For the multiplex PCR, a mixture combining 60 forward primers for TCR Vbeta segments and 13 reverse primers for TCR Jbeta segments was used. TCRdb took this table from immuneACCESS and kept in-frame rearrangements with V and J called. Such tables lack part of the clones; where checked against another copy, unresolved V genes explain under half of the gap, and the rest is unexplained. Within this sample are 60,000 to 70,000 clones, with around 68% of them counted one time only. The ten largest clonotypes hold approximately 11% of the sample. Sequencing input: PBMCs. These receptors all come from a woman in her 30s in good health and CMV-seronegative.

The table lists this clone with a few counts. CDR3 sequence: CASGVAGLYNEQFF. DNA of the CDR3: TGTGCCTCGGGGGTAGCGGGACTCTACAATGAGCAGTTCTTC. This sequence joins TRBV10-3 and TRBJ2-1; 8 bases align to TRBD2. This CDR3 region has 14 residues. Germline assignment: CDR1 ENHRY and CDR2 SYGVKD. Trimming cost V 11 bases and J 3 bases; bases outside gene matches: 9.

The gene calls are TRBV5-1 and TRBJ1-2; 8 bases agree with TRBD1. The V and J ends lost 0 bases and 9 bases, in that order; junction bases with no gene match: 1. The CDR3 spans 12 residues. Germline assignment: CDR1 SGHRS and CDR2 YFSETQ. Written as DNA, the CDR3 is TGCGCCAGCAGCTTGGGACAGGGGAGCTACACCTTC. Translating it yields CASSLGQGSYTF.

The chain is built from TRBV28 and TRBJ2-7; D remains unclear. The V end was cut by 2 bases, the J end by 6 bases, with 5 bases between. The CDR3 totals 11 residues. Germline lookup yields CDR1 MDHEN and CDR2 SYDVKM. CDR3 protein: CASSLNREQYF. The DNA of the CDR3 is TGTGCCAGCAGTTTAAATCGCGAGCAGTACTTC.

The CDR3 loop reads CASGHQTMNTEAFF. Written as DNA, the CDR3 is TGTGCCAGCGGACACCAAACTATGAACACTGAAGCTTTCTTT. The chain has TRBV6-6 and TRBJ1-1; the D gene is possibly TRBD1 (5 bases). V was pared by 8 bases and J by 0 bases, with 13 bases between. CDR1 MNHNY and CDR2 SVGAGI come from the germline V gene (reference sequence). The CDR3 runs 14 residues.

This clone was picked up one time. The sample has other DNA sequences that encode this CDR3 too. The DNA for the CDR3 is TGTGCCAGCAGCTTAGGACAGGGACACACTGAAGCTTTCTTT. It codes for CASSLGQGHTEAFF. The chain couples TRBV7-3 to TRBJ1-1, with 8 nucleotides matching TRBD1. V gave up 2 bases and J gave up 3 bases; unmatched junction bases: 2. CDR1 and CDR2 from the germline V gene are SGHTA and FQGTGA. The CDR3 loop spans 14 amino acids.

This clone was picked up a small number of times. The V and J genes are TRBV4-2 and TRBJ2-2; the D gene is possibly TRBD1 (6 bases). The V end was cut by 8 bases, the J end by 2 bases, with 15 bases between. This CDR3 is 15 amino acids long. In germline, CDR1 is LGHNA, CDR2 YNFKEQ. This CDR3 is CASCTGTINTGELFF. CDR3 bases: TGTGCCAGCTGTACCGGGACAATCAACACCGGGGAGCTGTTTTTT.

This CDR3 reads CASSFGTTNEKLFF. The CDR3 nucleotides read TGCGCCAGCAGCTTCGGGACAACTAATGAAAAACTGTTTTTT. The V gene is TRBV5-1, the J gene TRBJ1-4, with D unclear. V dropped 2 bases and J dropped 0 bases, with 5 bases sitting between them. The germline V gene encodes CDR1 SGHRS and CDR2 YFSETQ. The CDR3 is 14 amino acids. The full variable domain, completed using reference TRBV5-1 and TRBJ1-4, is KAGVTQTPRYLIKTRGQQVTLSCSPISGHRSVSWYQQTPGQGLQFLFEYFSETQRNKGNFPGRFSGRQFSNSRSEMNVSTLELGDSALYLCASSFGTTNEKLFFGSGTQLSVL.

This chain links TRBV7-3 with TRBJ1-5; 9 bases line up with TRBD1. After removal of 5 bases from V and 6 bases from J, the junction contained 5 bases not matched to a gene. The CDR3 has 14 residues. Germline loops: CDR1 SGHTA, CDR2 FQGTGA. The CDR3 nucleotides are TGTGCCAGCAGCCCTGGGACAGGGAGTCAGCCCCAGCATTTT. It encodes CASSPGTGSQPQHF.

With regard to this clone: This specimen includes other DNA sequences encoding the same CDR3. The CDR3 DNA reads as TGTGCCAGCAGTGCACAGGGTGGGAACACTGAAGCTTTCTTT. Residues: CASSAQGGNTEAFF. The rearrangement joins TRBV6-4 to TRBJ1-1; weak D call: TRBD1 (6 bases). V lost 4 bases to trimming and J lost 1 base, with 10 bases between them. The CDR3 sequence is 14 residues long. Germline assignment: CDR1 MRHNA and CDR2 SNTAGT.

This clone has more than one count but fewer than ten. The rearrangement uses TRBV2 and TRBJ1-1; D is unresolved. Germline V gene sequence: CDR1 SNHLY, CDR2 FYNNEI. This CDR3 contains 15 residues. V shed 1 base and J shed 8 bases, with 17 bases lying between them. In nucleotides, the CDR3 is TGTGCCAGCAGTGAAGACGCTGGGAAAGCGGGGGAAGCTTTCTTT. Translating gives CASSEDAGKAGEAFF.

J is TRBJ1-5 and V is TRBV19; TRBD1 is a possible D gene (6 bases). CDR1 is LNHDA and CDR2 is SQIVND in the germline V gene (reference sequence). This CDR3 comprises 14 residues. The V end was cut by 0 bases, the J end by 5 bases, with 8 bases between. The CDR3 nucleotides read TGTGCCAGTAGTATAGACACAGGGTATCAGCCCCAGCATTTT. The encoded protein is CASSIDTGYQPQHF.

The rearrangement links TRBV30 to TRBJ2-7; perhaps TRBD2 as D (5 bases). Trimming removed 2 bases at V and 6 bases at J, with 8 bases between. Germline V gene lookup returns CDR1 GTSNPN and CDR2 SVGIG (reference sequence). The CDR3 is made up of 11 amino acids. The CDR3 sequence: CAWSLLAEQYF. The CDR3 DNA follows: TGTGCCTGGAGTCTCCTAGCCGAGCAGTACTTC.

The chain carries TRBV6-1 and TRBJ2-5; TRBD1 matches at 9 bases. CDR1 and CDR2 (germline): MNHNS, SASEGT. This CDR3 contains 14 residues. J was trimmed by 4 bases and V by 4 bases; bases with no gene match: 4. CDR3 nucleotide sequence: TGTGCCAGCAGTGCTACAGGGGGCGGAGAGACCCAGTACTTC. Residues: CASSATGGGETQYF.

This clone was observed a few times. The chain combines TRBV7-9 with TRBJ2-7; no definite D call. Germline-derived CDR1 and CDR2 are SEHNR and FQNEAQ (reference sequence). The CDR3 is 14 amino acids. V was shortened by 6 bases and J by 2 bases, with 14 bases between the two germline ends. CDR3 in amino acids: CASSTARPTYEQYF. The CDR3 region has the DNA TGTGCCAGCAGTACGGCCAGGCCCACCTACGAGCAGTACTTC.

The rearrangement joins TRBV30 to TRBJ1-3; perhaps TRBD1 as D (5 bases). Germline loops: CDR1 GTSNPN, CDR2 SVGIG (reference sequence). V gave up 5 bases and J gave up 3 bases, with 14 bases separating them. CDR3 length: 14 residues. The CDR3 nucleotides are TGTGCCTGGCTGGCCGGGACTCTTGGAAACACCATATATTTT. This sequence encodes CAWLAGTLGNTIYF.

This clone was observed once. V is TRBV29-1 and J is TRBJ1-2, with D unclear. CDR1 and CDR2 (germline): SQVTM, ANQGSEA. The CDR3 extends over 14 amino acids. V lost 6 bases and J 6 bases, leaving 20 bases between the germline ends. The CDR3 region has the DNA TGCAGCGTCCAGCCCGGGGTAAGACTCGATGGCTACACCTTC. Translating gives CSVQPGVRLDGYTF. Using reference TRBV29-1 and TRBJ1-2 for the parts outside the CDR3, the full variable domain is SAVISQKPSRDICQRGTSLTIQCQVDSQVTMMFWYRQQPGQSLTLIATANQGSEATYESGFVIDKFPISRPNLTFSTLTVSNMSPEDSSIYLCSVQPGVRLDGYTFGSGTRLTVV.

This clone has only one observation. V usage is TRBV28 and J usage is TRBJ2-4, with 7 bases fitting TRBD2. Germline V gives CDR1 MDHEN, CDR2 SYDVKM. The CDR3 has 19 amino acids. Trimming took 5 bases from V and 3 from J; bases not matched to a gene: 19. The CDR3 nucleotides are TGTGCCAGCAGTCCCCTCGGACCTCGGACTAGTGGTTTCAAAAACATTCAGTACTTC. As protein: CASSPLGPRTSGFKNIQYF.

The chain employs TRBV9 and TRBJ2-5; TRBD2 matches at 10 bases. Germline V gives CDR1 SGDLS, CDR2 YYNGEE. V trimming: 0 bases; J trimming: 1 base; junction bases outside the gene matches: 3. The CDR3 length is 16 residues. CDR3 region: CASSVVSSGGQETQYF. The CDR3 nucleotides are TGTGCCAGCAGCGTAGTCTCTAGCGGGGGCCAAGAGACCCAGTACTTC.

CDR3 amino acids: CASSPGPTGQNEQFF. The CDR3 bases are TGTGCCAGCAGCCCCGGGCCGACAGGGCAGAATGAGCAGTTCTTC. The J gene is TRBJ2-1, the V gene TRBV7-2, with 7 bases aligning to TRBD1. The CDR3 length is 15 residues. With 5 bases clipped from V and 7 bases from J, the junction kept 11 bases outside the gene matches. The germline gives CDR1 SGHTA, CDR2 FQGNSA.

For the CDR3, the DNA is TGTGCCAGCAGTTTAATCACACGGGGTCCTAGCTACGAGCAGTACTTC. This translates into CASSLITRGPSYEQYF. V gene TRBV28 combines with J gene TRBJ2-7; D may be TRBD2 (5 bases). The CDR3 has 16 amino acids. CDR1 is MDHEN and CDR2 is SYDVKM in the germline V gene. V was shortened by 2 bases and J by 3 bases, with 17 bases between the two germline ends.

This chain joins TRBV30 and TRBJ1-2; 7 nucleotides line up with TRBD1. Unmatched junction bases numbered 9, after V lost 2 bases and J lost 6 bases. Germline assignment: CDR1 GTSNPN and CDR2 SVGIG (reference sequence). CDR3 length: 14 amino acids. The CDR3 reads CAWSRDSAYNGYTF. CDR3 in DNA: TGTGCCTGGAGTAGGGACAGCGCCTATAATGGCTACACCTTC.

The chain has TRBV5-1 and TRBJ2-7; D may be TRBD2 (5 bases). V was clipped by 3 bases and J by 1 base, with 11 bases between them. The CDR3 covers 14 residues. The V gene's germline CDR1 is SGHRS and CDR2 YFSETQ. CDR3 sequence (DNA): TGCGCCAGCAGCTGGGCGGGTAGTTCCTACGAGCAGTACTTC. This translates into CASSWAGSSYEQYF.

This clone was seen a single time. V and J are TRBV7-9 and TRBJ2-5; tentative D call: TRBD1 (5 bases). This CDR3 contains 14 residues. The V gene lost 3 bases and the J gene lost 2 bases, with 10 bases spanning the gap. Germline assignment: CDR1 SEHNR and CDR2 FQNEAQ (reference sequence). CDR3 sequence reads: CASSFIRDQETQYF. The CDR3 DNA reads TGTGCCAGCAGCTTTATCAGGGATCAAGAGACCCAGTACTTC. The full variable domain, rest sourced from reference TRBV7-9 and TRBJ2-5, is DTGVSQNPRHKITKRGQNVTFRCDPISEHNRLYWYRQTLGQGPEFLTYFQNEAQLEKSRLLSDRFSAERPKGSFSTLEIQRTEQGDSAMYLCASSFIRDQETQYFGPGTRLLVL.

The chain links TRBV5-1 to TRBJ2-1; 8 bases are a match to TRBD2. Trimming removed 6 bases from V and 10 bases from J; junction bases left unmatched: 12. The CDR3 is 14 residues long. Germline values: CDR1 SGHRS, CDR2 YFSETQ. This chain's CDR3 is CASNSGLGPSEQFF. The CDR3 DNA follows: TGCGCCAGCAACTCGGGACTAGGCCCTTCGGAGCAGTTCTTC.

J is TRBJ1-2 and V is TRBV7-2, with D tentatively TRBD1 (5 bases). V lost 7 bases and J 5 bases, leaving 14 bases between the germline ends. Per germline, CDR1 SGHTA and CDR2 FQGNSA. This CDR3 is 13 amino acids long. CDR3 coding DNA: TGTGCCAGCAATGGACACGGGCTTTATGGCTACACCTTC. Translation gives CASNGHGLYGYTF.

The V call is TRBV28, the J call TRBJ1-1; D remains unclear. Looked up from germline, CDR1 is MDHEN and CDR2 is SYDVKM. This CDR3 is built from 13 residues. V was cut by 3 bases and J by 3 bases, with 8 bases left in between. The CDR3 here is CASSFDGDTEAFF. CDR3 sequence (DNA): TGTGCCAGCAGTTTCGACGGGGACACTGAAGCTTTCTTT. The whole variable domain, filled in from reference TRBV28 and TRBJ1-1, reads DVKVTQSSRYLVKRTGEKVFLECVQDMDHENMFWYRQDPGLGLRLIYFSYDVKMKEKGDIPEGYSVSREKKERFSLILESASTNQTSMYLCASSFDGDTEAFFGQGTRLTVV.

V is TRBV19 and J is TRBJ2-7; D remains unclear. This CDR3 spans 13 amino acids. CDR1 and CDR2 (germline): LNHDA, SQIVND (reference sequence). Trimming cost V 5 bases and J 0 bases, with 8 bases left between them. The CDR3 coding sequence is TGTGCCAGTAGTGTCGGGTTCTCCTACGAGCAGTACTTC. Residues: CASSVGFSYEQYF.

V is TRBV18 and J is TRBJ1-2; no clear D gene. V lost 6 bases to trimming and J lost 8 bases, with 19 bases between them. The CDR3 totals 14 residues. CDR1 KGHSH and CDR2 LQKENI come from the germline V gene. The CDR3 sequence is CASSPSGPGLGYTF. In DNA form, the CDR3 reads TGTGCCAGCTCCCCCTCGGGTCCGGGATTGGGCTACACCTTC.

This clone was found once. V gene TRBV9 combines with J gene TRBJ1-1; D is uncertain. Germline lookup yields CDR1 SGDLS and CDR2 YYNGEE. V was trimmed by 0 bases and J by 0 bases, leaving 12 bases between them. There are 16 residues in the CDR3. CDR3 amino acids: CASSVDAGNMNTEAFF. Here the CDR3 DNA reads TGTGCCAGCAGCGTAGATGCAGGAAATATGAACACTGAAGCTTTCTTT.